The rows below give T cell receptor beta chains drawn from one sample of a study of T cell responses to AZD1222 COVID-19 vaccine. Produced via immunoSEQ multiplex PCR; TCRdb's table is partial and in-frame only. The sample holds 90,000 to 120,000 clones; more than 75% are singletons and the top ten take approximately 22%. The specimen comprised peripheral blood, sampled on day 0 of AZD1222 vaccination. Receptors originate from an adult in good health. The CDR3 runs from the conserved cysteine through the conserved F or W. A D gene is named only where the DNA matches it firmly. Size values are once, few and many counts, or a class for expanded clones, and some rows have none.

TRBV3-1/TRBV3-2,TRBJ2-3,once,NA,TGTGCCAGCAGCCAAGTAGGCGGGGATACGCAGTATTTT,CASSQVGGDTQYF
TRBV5-1,TRBJ2-2,once,NA,TGCGCCAGCAGCTTGGATATAGGCACCGGGGAGCTGTTTTTT,CASSLDIGTGELFF
TRBV7-6,TRBJ2-1,NA,NA,TGTGCCAGCAGCTTAGCCCCCAGTCGGTACCCCTCTGAGAACAATGAGCAGTTCTTC,CASSLAPSRYPSENNEQFF
TRBV4-1,TRBJ2-7,NA,TRBD2,TGCGCCAGCAGCCAAGACTTTCCCGGGACTAGCTACGAGCAGTACTTC,CASSQDFPGTSYEQYF
TRBV3-1/TRBV3-2,TRBJ2-2,NA,TRBD1,TGTGCCAGCAGCCAAGGAGGACAGGATAACACCGGGGAGCTGTTTTTT,CASSQGGQDNTGELFF
TRBV14,TRBJ1-1,NA,NA,TGTGCCAGCAGCCAAGTCGGGTTTGAAGCTTTCTTT,CASSQVGFEAFF
TRBV5-6,TRBJ1-2,NA,NA,TGTGCCAGCAGCCGAACAGGGCTCGAGGGCTACACCTTC,CASSRTGLEGYTF
TRBV6-2/TRBV6-3,TRBJ1-4,NA,TRBD1,TGTGCCAGCAGTCCACAGGGGGCAAGGGAAAAACTGTTTTTT,CASSPQGAREKLFF
TRBV15,TRBJ1-5,NA,NA,TGTGCCACCAGGGAGGATTTGGTTCAGCCCCAGCATTTT,CATREDLVQPQHF
TRBV19,TRBJ1-4,NA,NA,TGTGCCAGTAGTTGGGGGACAACTAATGAAAAACTGTTTTTT,CASSWGTTNEKLFF
TRBV6-1,TRBJ1-1,NA,NA,TGTGCCAGCAGTGAAGTGTGGAACACTGAAGCTTTCTTT,CASSEVWNTEAFF
TRBV29-1,TRBJ1-2,NA,NA,TGCAGCGTTGAATCGGGGATGTTTGGCTACACCTTC,CSVESGMFGYTF
TRBV7-9,TRBJ1-3,NA,NA,TGTGCCAGCAGCTTAGCCGGGAACACCATATATTTT,CASSLAGNTIYF
TRBV6-2/TRBV6-3,TRBJ2-2,NA,TRBD2,TGTGCCAGCAGTTTCCTGGCGGGGGGGCCGGTCACCGGGGAGCTGTTTTTT,CASSFLAGGPVTGELFF
TRBV5-6,TRBJ1-5,NA,TRBD1,TGTGCCAGCAGCTTAACAGGGGATCTTGGCAATCAGCCCCAGCATTTT,CASSLTGDLGNQPQHF
TRBV13,TRBJ1-4,NA,NA,TGTGCCAGCAGCACCTCCGGGACAACTAATGAAAAACTGTTTTTT,CASSTSGTTNEKLFF
TRBV21-1,TRBJ2-3,NA,NA,TGTGCCAGCAGCAAATTAAGGACTAGCCGCTCTACGCAGTATTTT,CASSKLRTSRSTQYF
TRBV3-1/TRBV3-2,TRBJ2-5,NA,TRBD2,TGTGCCAGCAGCCCACCACTGGCTAGCGGGGGGGGCTCGGAGACCCAGTACTTC,CASSPPLASGGGSETQYF